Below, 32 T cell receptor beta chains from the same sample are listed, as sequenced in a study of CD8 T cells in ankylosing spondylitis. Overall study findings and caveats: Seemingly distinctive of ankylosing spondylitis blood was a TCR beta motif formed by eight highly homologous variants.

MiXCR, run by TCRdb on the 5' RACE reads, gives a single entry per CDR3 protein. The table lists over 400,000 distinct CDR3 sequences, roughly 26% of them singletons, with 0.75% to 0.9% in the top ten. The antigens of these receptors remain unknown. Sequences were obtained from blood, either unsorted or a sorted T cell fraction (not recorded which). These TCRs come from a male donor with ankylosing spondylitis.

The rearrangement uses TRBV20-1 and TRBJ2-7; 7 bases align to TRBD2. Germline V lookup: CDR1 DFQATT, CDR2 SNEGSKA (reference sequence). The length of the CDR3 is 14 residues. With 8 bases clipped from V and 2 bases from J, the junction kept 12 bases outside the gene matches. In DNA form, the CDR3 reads TGCAGTCAAATCGGGGCTAGCGGAACCTACGAGCAGTACTTC. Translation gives CSQIGASGTYEQYF.

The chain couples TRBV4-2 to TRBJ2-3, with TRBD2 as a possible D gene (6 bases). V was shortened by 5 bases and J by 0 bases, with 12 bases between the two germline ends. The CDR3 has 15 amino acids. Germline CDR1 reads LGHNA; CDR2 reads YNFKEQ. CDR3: CASSARDSSTDTQYF. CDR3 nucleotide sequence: TGTGCCAGCAGCGCGCGGGACTCCAGCACAGATACGCAGTATTTT.

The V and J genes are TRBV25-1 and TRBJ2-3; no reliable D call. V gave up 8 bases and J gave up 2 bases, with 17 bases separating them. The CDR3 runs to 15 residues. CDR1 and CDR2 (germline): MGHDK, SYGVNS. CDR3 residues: CASLASTIITDTQYF. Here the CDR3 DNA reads TGTGCCAGCCTGGCATCGACGATAATCACAGATACGCAGTATTTT. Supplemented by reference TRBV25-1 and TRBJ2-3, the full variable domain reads EADIYQTPRYLVIGTGKKITLECSQTMGHDKMYWYQQDPGMELHLIHYSYGVNSTEKGDLSSESTVSRIRTEHFPLTLESARPSHTSQYLCASLASTIITDTQYFGPGTRLTVL.

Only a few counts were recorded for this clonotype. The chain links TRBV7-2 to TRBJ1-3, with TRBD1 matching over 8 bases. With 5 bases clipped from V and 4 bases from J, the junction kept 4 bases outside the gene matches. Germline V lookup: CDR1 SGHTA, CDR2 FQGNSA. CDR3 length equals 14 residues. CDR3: CASSGQGLGNTIYF. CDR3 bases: TGTGCCAGCAGCGGACAGGGTCTGGGAAACACCATATATTTT.

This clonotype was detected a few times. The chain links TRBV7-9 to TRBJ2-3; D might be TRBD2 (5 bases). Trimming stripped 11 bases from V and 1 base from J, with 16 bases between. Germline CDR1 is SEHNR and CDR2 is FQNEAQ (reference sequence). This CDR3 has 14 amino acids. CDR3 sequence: CAGGIVGGTDTQYF. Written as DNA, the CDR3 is TGTGCCGGCGGAATAGTCGGGGGCACAGATACGCAGTATTTT.

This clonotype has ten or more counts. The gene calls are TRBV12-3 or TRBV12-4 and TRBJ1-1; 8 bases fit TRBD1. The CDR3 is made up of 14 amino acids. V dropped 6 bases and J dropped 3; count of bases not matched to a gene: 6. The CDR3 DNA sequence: TGTGCCAGCAGATATCAGGGGGCGCACACTGAAGCTTTCTTT. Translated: CASRYQGAHTEAFF.

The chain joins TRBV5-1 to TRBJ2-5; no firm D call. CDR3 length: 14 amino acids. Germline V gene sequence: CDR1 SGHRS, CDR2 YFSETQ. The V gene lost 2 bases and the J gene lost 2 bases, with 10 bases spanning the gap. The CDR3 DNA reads TGCGCCAGCAGCTTAATGGTCGGTCAAGAGACCCAGTACTTC. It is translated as CASSLMVGQETQYF.

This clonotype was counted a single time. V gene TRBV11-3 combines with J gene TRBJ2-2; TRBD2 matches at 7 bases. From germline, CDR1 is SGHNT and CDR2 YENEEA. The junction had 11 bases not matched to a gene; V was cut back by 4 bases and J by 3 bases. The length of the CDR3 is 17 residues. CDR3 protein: CASSSSRDYGDTGELFF. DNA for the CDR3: TGTGCCAGCAGCTCGTCCCGGGACTACGGTGACACCGGGGAGCTGTTTTTT.

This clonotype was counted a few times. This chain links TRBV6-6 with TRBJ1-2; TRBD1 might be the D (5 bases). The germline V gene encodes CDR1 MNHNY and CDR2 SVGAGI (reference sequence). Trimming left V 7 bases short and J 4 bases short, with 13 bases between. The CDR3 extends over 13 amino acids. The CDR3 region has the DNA TGTGCCAGCACGCCGGACACCTTCTATGGCTACACCTTC. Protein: CASTPDTFYGYTF.

The CDR3 DNA reads as TGCGCCAGCAGCCAAGATCCTCGGCCCATTTCAGATACGCAGTATTTT. The encoded protein is CASSQDPRPISDTQYF. The chain couples TRBV4-1 to TRBJ2-3; no clear D gene. Trimming removed 0 bases from V and 4 bases from J, with 14 bases in between. Germline V gives CDR1 MGHRA, CDR2 YSYEKL. The CDR3 spans 16 residues.

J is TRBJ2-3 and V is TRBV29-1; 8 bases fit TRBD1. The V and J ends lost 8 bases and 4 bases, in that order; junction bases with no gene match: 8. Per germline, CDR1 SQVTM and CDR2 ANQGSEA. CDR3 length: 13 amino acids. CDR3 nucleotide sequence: TGCAGCTTAGACAGGGGAAACGCAGATACGCAGTATTTT. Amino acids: CSLDRGNADTQYF.

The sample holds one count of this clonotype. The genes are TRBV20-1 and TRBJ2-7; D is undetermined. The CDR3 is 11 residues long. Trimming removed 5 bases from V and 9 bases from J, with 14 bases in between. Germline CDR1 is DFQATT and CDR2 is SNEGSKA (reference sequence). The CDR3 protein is CSAADPSGQYV. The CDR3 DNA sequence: TGCAGTGCTGCGGACCCCTCTGGGCAGTACGTC.

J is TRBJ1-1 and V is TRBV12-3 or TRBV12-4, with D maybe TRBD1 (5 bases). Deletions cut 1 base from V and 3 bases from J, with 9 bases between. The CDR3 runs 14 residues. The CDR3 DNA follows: TGTGCCAGCAGTTTAGTAGGGGCGGACACTGAAGCTTTCTTT. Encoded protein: CASSLVGADTEAFF.

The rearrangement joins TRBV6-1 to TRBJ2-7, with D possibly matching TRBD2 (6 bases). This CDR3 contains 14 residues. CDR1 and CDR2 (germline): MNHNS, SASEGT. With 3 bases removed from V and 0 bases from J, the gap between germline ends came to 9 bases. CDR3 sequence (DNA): TGTGCCAGCAGTGATGGGGGGAACTCCTACGAGCAGTACTTC. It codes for CASSDGGNSYEQYF.

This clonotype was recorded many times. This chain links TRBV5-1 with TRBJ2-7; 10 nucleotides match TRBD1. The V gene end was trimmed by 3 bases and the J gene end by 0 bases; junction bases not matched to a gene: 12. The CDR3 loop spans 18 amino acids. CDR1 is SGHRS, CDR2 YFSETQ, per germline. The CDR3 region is CASSWGTGVRLSSYEQYF. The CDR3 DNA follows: TGCGCCAGCAGCTGGGGGACAGGGGTCCGATTAAGCTCCTACGAGCAGTACTTC.

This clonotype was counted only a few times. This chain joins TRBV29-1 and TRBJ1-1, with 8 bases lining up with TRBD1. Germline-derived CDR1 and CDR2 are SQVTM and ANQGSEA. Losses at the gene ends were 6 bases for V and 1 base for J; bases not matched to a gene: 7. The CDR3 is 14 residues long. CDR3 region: CSVSPGTGNTEAFF. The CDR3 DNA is TGCAGCGTCAGCCCCGGGACAGGGAACACTGAAGCTTTCTTT.

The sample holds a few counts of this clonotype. CDR3 region: CAISEGSSYNSPLHF. The CDR3 nucleotides are TGTGCCATCAGTGAAGGGTCGTCCTATAATTCACCCCTCCACTTT. The J gene is TRBJ1-6, the V gene TRBV10-3; no definite D call. The germline V gene has CDR1 ENHRY and CDR2 SYGVKD. The CDR3 is made up of 15 amino acids. V dropped 3 bases and J dropped 1 base, with 7 bases sitting between them.

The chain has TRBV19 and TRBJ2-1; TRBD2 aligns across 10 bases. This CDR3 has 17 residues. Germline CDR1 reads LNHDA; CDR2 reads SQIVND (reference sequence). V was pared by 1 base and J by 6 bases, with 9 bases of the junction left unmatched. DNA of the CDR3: TGTGCCAGTAGTATAGTCCCGACTAGCGGGCTCGGCAATGAGCAGTTCTTC. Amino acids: CASSIVPTSGLGNEQFF.

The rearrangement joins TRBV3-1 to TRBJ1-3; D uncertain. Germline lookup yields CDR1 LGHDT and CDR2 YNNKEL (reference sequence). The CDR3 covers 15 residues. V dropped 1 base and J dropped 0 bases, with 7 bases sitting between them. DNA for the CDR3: TGTGCCAGCAGCCAAGTACGGAGCTCTGGAAACACCATATATTTT. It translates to CASSQVRSSGNTIYF.

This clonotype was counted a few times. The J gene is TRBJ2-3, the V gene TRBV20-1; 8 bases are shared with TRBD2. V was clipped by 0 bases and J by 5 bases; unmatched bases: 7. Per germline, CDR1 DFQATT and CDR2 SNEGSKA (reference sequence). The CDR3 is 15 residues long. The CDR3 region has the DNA TGCAGTGCTAGAGATGCGGGAGGTCCGGGAGATACGCAGTATTTT. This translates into CSARDAGGPGDTQYF.

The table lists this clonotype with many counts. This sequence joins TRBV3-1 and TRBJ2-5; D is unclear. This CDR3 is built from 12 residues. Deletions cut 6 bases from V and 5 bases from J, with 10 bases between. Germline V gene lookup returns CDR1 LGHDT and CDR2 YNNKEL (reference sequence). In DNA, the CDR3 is TGTGCCAGCAGTCCTTCCCTTGAGACCCAGTACTTC. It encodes CASSPSLETQYF.

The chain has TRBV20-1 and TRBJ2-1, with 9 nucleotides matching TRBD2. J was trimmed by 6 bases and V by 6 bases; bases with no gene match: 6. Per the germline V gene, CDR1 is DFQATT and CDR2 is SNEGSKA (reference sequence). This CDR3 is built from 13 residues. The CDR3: CSAKLAGLNEQFF. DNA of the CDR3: TGCAGTGCAAAGCTAGCGGGACTCAATGAGCAGTTCTTC.

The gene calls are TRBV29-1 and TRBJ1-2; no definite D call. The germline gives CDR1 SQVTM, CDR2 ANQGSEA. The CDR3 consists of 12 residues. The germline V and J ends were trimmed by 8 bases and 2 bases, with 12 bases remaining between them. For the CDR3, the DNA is TGCAGCTCCAGCCCACCCAACTATGGCTACACCTTC. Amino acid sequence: CSSSPPNYGYTF.

CDR3 amino acids: CASSLAGTSGSSTDTQYF. Written as DNA, the CDR3 is TGTGCCAGCAGCTTAGCGGGGACTAGCGGGAGTAGCACAGATACGCAGTATTTT. This chain joins TRBV7-2 and TRBJ2-3, with 14 nucleotides matching TRBD2. The V gene end was trimmed by 0 bases and the J gene end by 0 bases; junction bases not matched to a gene: 2. CDR1 and CDR2 from the germline V gene are SGHTA and FQGNSA. The CDR3 runs 18 residues.

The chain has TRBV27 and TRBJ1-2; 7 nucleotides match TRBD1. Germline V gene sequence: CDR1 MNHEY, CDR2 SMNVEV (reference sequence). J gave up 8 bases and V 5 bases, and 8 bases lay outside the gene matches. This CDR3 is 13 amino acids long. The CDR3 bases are TGTGCCAGCAGTCGACAGGGCAACTGGGGCTACACCTTC. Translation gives CASSRQGNWGYTF.

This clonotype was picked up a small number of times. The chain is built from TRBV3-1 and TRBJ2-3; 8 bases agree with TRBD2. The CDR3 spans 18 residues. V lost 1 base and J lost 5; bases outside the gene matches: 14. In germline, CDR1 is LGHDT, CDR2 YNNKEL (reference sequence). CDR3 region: CASSQATAGDLTGDTQYF. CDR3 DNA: TGTGCCAGCAGCCAAGCCACAGCGGGAGACCTAACAGGAGATACGCAGTATTTT.

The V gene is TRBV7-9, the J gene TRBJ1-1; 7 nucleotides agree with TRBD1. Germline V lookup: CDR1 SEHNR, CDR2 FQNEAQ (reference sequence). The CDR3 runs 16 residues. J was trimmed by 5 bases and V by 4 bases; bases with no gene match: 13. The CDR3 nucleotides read TGTGCCAGCAGCTCCGACAGGGTGTTTTCTTGGACTGAAGCTTTCTTT. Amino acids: CASSSDRVFSWTEAFF.

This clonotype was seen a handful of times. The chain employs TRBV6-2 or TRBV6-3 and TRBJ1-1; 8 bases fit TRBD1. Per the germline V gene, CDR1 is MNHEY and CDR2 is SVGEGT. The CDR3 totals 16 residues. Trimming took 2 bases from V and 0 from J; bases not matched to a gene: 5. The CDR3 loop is CASSYHWTGMNTEAFF. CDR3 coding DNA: TGTGCCAGCAGTTACCATTGGACAGGGATGAACACTGAAGCTTTCTTT.

The CDR3 nucleotides read TGCAGTGCGACCCCCGGGACAGGGGGTTACGAGCAGTACTTC. The encoded protein is CSATPGTGGYEQYF. The chain carries TRBV20-1 and TRBJ2-7; 11 nucleotides match TRBD1. The CDR3 sequence is 14 residues long. The V and J ends lost 6 bases and 4 bases, in that order; junction bases with no gene match: 8. CDR1 DFQATT and CDR2 SNEGSKA come from the germline V gene (reference sequence).

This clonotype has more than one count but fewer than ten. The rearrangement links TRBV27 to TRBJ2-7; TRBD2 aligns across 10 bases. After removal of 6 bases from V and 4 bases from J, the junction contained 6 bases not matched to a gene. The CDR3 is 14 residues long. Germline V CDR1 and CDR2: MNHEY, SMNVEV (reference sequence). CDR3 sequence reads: CASRPGLAVYEQYF. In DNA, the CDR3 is TGTGCCAGCAGACCCGGACTAGCGGTATACGAGCAGTACTTC.

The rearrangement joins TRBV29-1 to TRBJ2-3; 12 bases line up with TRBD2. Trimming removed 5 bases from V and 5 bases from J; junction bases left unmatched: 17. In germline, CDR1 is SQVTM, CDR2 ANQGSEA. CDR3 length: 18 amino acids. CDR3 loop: CSVRRLAGDAYVGDTQYF. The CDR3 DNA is TGCAGCGTTAGGAGACTAGCGGGAGACGCCTACGTGGGAGATACGCAGTATTTT.

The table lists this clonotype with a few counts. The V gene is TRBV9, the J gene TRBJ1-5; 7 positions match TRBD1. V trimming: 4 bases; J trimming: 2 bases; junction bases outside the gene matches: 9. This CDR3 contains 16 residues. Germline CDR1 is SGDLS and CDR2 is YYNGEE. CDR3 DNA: TGTGCCAGCAGCCCAGCCGATGACAGGGGCAATCAGCCCCAGCATTTT. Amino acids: CASSPADDRGNQPQHF.